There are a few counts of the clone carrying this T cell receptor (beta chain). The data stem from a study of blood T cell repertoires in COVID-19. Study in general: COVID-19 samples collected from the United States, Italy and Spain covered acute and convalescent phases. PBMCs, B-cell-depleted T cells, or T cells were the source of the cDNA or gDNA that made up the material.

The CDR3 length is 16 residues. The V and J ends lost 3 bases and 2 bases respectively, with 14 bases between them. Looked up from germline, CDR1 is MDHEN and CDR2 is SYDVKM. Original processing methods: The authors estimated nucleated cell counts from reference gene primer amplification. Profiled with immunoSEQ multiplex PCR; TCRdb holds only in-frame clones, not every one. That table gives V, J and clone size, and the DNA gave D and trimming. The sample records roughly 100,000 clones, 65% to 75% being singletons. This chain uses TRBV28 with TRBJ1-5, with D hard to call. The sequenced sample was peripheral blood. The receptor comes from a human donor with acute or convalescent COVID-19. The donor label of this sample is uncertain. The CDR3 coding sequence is TGTGCCAGCAGTTTGCTGTCTCCCGAGGGCAATCAGCCCCAGCATTTT. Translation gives CASSLLSPEGNQPQHF.